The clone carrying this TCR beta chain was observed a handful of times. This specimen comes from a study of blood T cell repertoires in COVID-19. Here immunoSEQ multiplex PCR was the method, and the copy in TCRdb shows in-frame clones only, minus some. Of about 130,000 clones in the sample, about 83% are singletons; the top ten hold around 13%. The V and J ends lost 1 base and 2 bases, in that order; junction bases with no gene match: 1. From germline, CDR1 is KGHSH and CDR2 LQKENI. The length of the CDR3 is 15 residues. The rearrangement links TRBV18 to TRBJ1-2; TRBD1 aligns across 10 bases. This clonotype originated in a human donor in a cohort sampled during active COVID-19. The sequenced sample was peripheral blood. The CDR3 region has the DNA TGTGCCAGCTCACCACAGGGACAGGGGAACTATGGCTACACCTTC. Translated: CASSPQGQGNYGYTF.